This T cell receptor (beta chain) was retrieved from a study of cytotoxic CD8 clonotypes in ibrutinib-treated CLL. The assay was immunoSEQ multiplex PCR, and TCRdb's table has in-frame clones only and misses some. This table has roughly 180,000 clones, 70% to 85% appearing once. CDR3 length equals 15 residues. V lost 4 bases to trimming and J lost 8 bases, with 17 bases between them. CDR1 and CDR2 (germline): MNHEY, SVGAGI. The chain employs TRBV6-5 and TRBJ1-4; D may be TRBD1 (5 bases). Sequences were derived from PBMCs, sampled after 24 months of ibrutinib treatment. The receptor was isolated from a human donor with chronic lymphocytic leukemia. Here the CDR3 reads CASSSTSGWGEKLFF. CDR3 nucleotides: TGTGCCAGCAGTTCCACTTCTGGGTGGGGCGAAAAACTGTTTTTT.